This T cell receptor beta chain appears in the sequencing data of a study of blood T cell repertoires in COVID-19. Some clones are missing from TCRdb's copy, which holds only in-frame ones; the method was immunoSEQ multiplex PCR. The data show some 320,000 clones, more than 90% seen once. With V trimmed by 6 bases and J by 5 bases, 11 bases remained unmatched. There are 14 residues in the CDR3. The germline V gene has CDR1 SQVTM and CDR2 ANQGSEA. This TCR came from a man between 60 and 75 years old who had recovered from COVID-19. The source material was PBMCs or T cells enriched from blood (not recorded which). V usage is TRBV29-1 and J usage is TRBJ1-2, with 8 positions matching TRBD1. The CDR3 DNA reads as TGCAGCGTCCGAGGTGGGCAGGGGGCATATGGCTACACCTTC. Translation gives CSVRGGQGAYGYTF.